This is a list of T cell receptor beta chains from one sample in a study of blood T cells in healthy people across ages. TCRdb reanalysed the 5' RACE reads using MiXCR and keeps one entry per CDR3 protein. The sample lists roughly 2 million distinct CDR3 sequences; around 50% were seen once. Sample: blood. These receptors came from a woman in her thirties or forties in good health. CDR3s include the opening cysteine and the closing phenylalanine or tryptophan. The D gene is left open where the match is weak. The size field is filled for only some rows; it gives once, few, many or a size class.

- TRBD2 TRBJ2-1 TRBV9 CASSVVVAGVNNEQFF TGTGCCAGCAGCGTAGTAGTAGCGGGGGTCAACAATGAGCAGTTCTTC
- - TRBJ1-2 TRBV7-9 CASSFNEVYTF TGTGCCAGCAGCTTCAATGAGGTTTACACCTTC
- TRBD1 TRBJ2-7 TRBV10-3 CAISDDRGRYEQYF TGTGCCATCAGTGATGACAGGGGTCGTTACGAGCAGTACTTC
- TRBD1 TRBJ2-5 TRBV6-5 CASTADRGRGETQYF TGTGCCAGCACCGCAGACAGGGGGCGCGGGGAGACCCAGTACTTC
- - TRBJ2-5 TRBV7-2 CASSLMRGGETQYF TGTGCCAGCAGCTTAATGAGGGGAGGAGAGACCCAGTACTTC
- - TRBJ2-5 TRBV6-6 CASSGALETQYF TGTGCCAGCTCGGGGGCTTTGGAGACCCAGTACTTC
- TRBD1 TRBJ1-2 TRBV4-1 CASSQGTGVHGYTF TGCGCCAGCAGCCAAGGGACAGGGGTCCATGGCTACACCTTC
- TRBD2 TRBJ2-3 TRBV5-1 CASSLELSGGVDTQYF TGCGCCAGCAGCTTGGAACTAAGCGGGGGGGTAGATACGCAGTATTTT
- - TRBJ2-1 TRBV24-1 CATSVAGASNEQFF TGTGCCACCAGTGTTGCGGGGGCCTCCAATGAGCAGTTCTTC
- TRBD1 TRBJ1-2 TRBV20-1 CSAIQGSYGYTF TGCAGTGCTATACAGGGGAGCTATGGCTACACCTTC
- - TRBJ2-1 TRBV6-1 CASREAEQFF TGTGCCAGCCGGGAAGCGGAGCAGTTCTTC
- TRBD2 TRBJ2-1 TRBV20-1 CSAPVGGLETQFF TGCAGTGCTCCCGTGGGGGGGTTGGAGACCCAGTTCTTC
- TRBD1 TRBJ2-5 TRBV27 CASIQGRVRQETQYF TGTGCCAGCATACAGGGGCGGGTTCGGCAAGAGACCCAGTACTTC
- - TRBJ2-7 TRBV7-8 CASSSEAGHLYEQYF TGTGCCAGCAGCTCAGAAGCGGGACATCTCTACGAGCAGTACTTC
once - TRBJ2-1 TRBV5-1 CASSSVPTWTAASYNEQFF TGCGCCAGCAGCTCCGTTCCGACTTGGACAGCCGCCTCCTACAATGAGCAGTTCTTC
- - TRBJ2-1 TRBV7-3 CASSLTGNYEQFF TGTGCCAGCAGCTTAACAGGGAACTATGAGCAGTTCTTC
- - TRBJ2-7 TRBV4-3 CASSPGGQNYEQYF TGCGCCAGCAGCCCTGGGGGGCAGAATTACGAGCAGTACTTC
- - TRBJ2-3 TRBV3-1 CASSQKGGPGTQYF TGTGCCAGCAGCCAAAAAGGTGGCCCGGGAACGCAGTATTTT
many - TRBJ2-7 TRBV12-3/TRBV12-4 CASSSNEQYF TGTGCCAGCAGTTCCAACGAGCAGTACTTC
- - TRBJ2-5 TRBV13 CASRQFFQETQYF TGTGCCAGCAGACAGTTTTTTCAAGAGACCCAGTACTTC
once - TRBJ1-2 TRBV28 CASRTWNGYTF TGTGCCAGCAGGACATGGAATGGCTACACCTTC
once - TRBJ2-1 TRBV20-1 CSASGTPNEQFF TGCAGTGCATCCGGGACTCCAAATGAGCAGTTCTTC
- TRBD2 TRBJ2-1 TRBV4-3 CASSQERTSGGAKFF TGCGCCAGCAGCCAAGAGAGGACTAGCGGGGGGGCCAAGTTCTTC
- - TRBJ2-1 TRBV6-5 CASSYSYRGYNEQFF TGTGCCAGCAGTTACTCGTATAGGGGATACAATGAGCAGTTCTTC
once - TRBJ2-4 TRBV4-2 CASSHLQMDLKNIQYF TGTGCCAGCAGCCACCTACAGATGGACCTCAAAAACATTCAGTACTTC
few - TRBJ1-2 TRBV7-2 CASSPVTGYGYTF TGTGCCAGCAGCCCCGTTACCGGCTATGGCTACACCTTC
- TRBD2 TRBJ2-7 TRBV12-3/TRBV12-4 CASSILAGAYNEQYF TGTGCCAGCAGCATACTAGCGGGGGCCTACAATGAGCAGTACTTC
- - TRBJ1-2 TRBV28 CASSPRALYGYTF TGTGCCAGCAGTCCCAGGGCCCTCTATGGCTACACCTTC
few - TRBJ2-5 TRBV28 CASRPLSGGRVETQYF TGTGCCAGCAGACCCCTAAGTGGGGGGCGCGTAGAGACCCAGTACTTC
- - TRBJ1-2 TRBV5-5 CASSLKGDHGYGYTF TGTGCCAGCAGCTTGAAGGGGGACCACGGCTATGGCTACACCTTC
- - TRBJ2-7 TRBV10-3 CAISEQVTATYEQYF TGTGCCATCAGTGAGCAAGTGACAGCGACCTACGAGCAGTACTTC
- TRBD1 TRBJ2-1 TRBV25-1 CASSPLRDRDRGEQFF TGTGCCAGCAGTCCACTCCGGGACAGGGATCGGGGTGAGCAGTTCTTC
few - TRBJ2-1 TRBV11-2 CASSYVGQEQFF TGTGCCAGCAGCTACGTAGGGCAGGAGCAGTTCTTC
- TRBD1 TRBJ2-3 TRBV4-1 CASSQGDRAAADTQYF TGCGCCAGCAGCCAGGGGGACAGGGCAGCAGCAGATACGCAGTATTTT
- - TRBJ2-1 TRBV4-3 CASSHAVGDEQFF TGCGCCAGCAGCCACGCCGTGGGCGATGAGCAGTTCTTC
- - TRBJ1-2 TRBV15 CATSRDRGGPGANYGYTF TGTGCCACCAGCAGAGATCGGGGGGGTCCAGGCGCCAACTATGGCTACACCTTC
few - TRBJ2-1 TRBV7-3 CASSLTGRNEQFF TGTGCCAGCAGTTTAACAGGTCGGAATGAGCAGTTCTTC
- TRBD2 TRBJ2-1 TRBV7-9 CASSLASGGPPSCNEQFF TGTGCCAGCAGCTTAGCCAGCGGGGGGCCCCCATCCTGCAATGAGCAGTTCTTC
few - TRBJ1-1 TRBV20-1 CSARKNTWSTEAFF TGCAGTGCTAGAAAAAATACCTGGAGCACTGAAGCTTTCTTT
- - TRBJ2-2 TRBV7-2 CASSLAGLQETTGELFF TGTGCCAGCAGCTTAGCCGGTCTCCAAGAGACCACCGGGGAGCTGTTTTTT
few TRBD2 TRBJ2-5 TRBV7-9 CASSLILAGGQETQYF TGTGCCAGCAGCTTGATCCTAGCGGGGGGACAAGAGACCCAGTACTTC
- - TRBJ2-7 TRBV20-1 CSARLDSYEQYF TGCAGTGCTAGGCTAGACAGCTACGAGCAGTACTTC
- TRBD1 TRBJ1-2 TRBV11-2 CASSLWTGEDYGYTF TGTGCCAGTAGCTTATGGACAGGGGAGGACTATGGCTACACCTTC
- - TRBJ2-7 TRBV9 CASSVGGGASSYEQYF TGTGCCAGCAGCGTAGGAGGAGGGGCGAGCTCCTACGAGCAGTACTTC
few - TRBJ2-7 TRBV6-5 CASSWPDGEQYF TGTGCCAGCAGTTGGCCGGACGGCGAGCAGTACTTC
- - TRBJ2-5 TRBV9 CASSVERYQETQYF TGTGCCAGCAGCGTAGAGCGTTACCAAGAGACCCAGTACTTC
- TRBD1 TRBJ2-7 TRBV27 CASTFRRDRGHEQYF TGTGCCAGCACTTTTAGAAGGGACAGGGGGCACGAGCAGTACTTC
- - TRBJ2-3 TRBV5-1 CASSLDHGTDTQYF TGCGCCAGCAGCTTGGATCACGGCACAGATACGCAGTATTTT
few - TRBJ2-3 TRBV2 CASSEIAPYTDTQYF TGTGCCAGCAGTGAAATAGCCCCCTACACAGATACGCAGTATTTT